These T cell receptor beta chains were read from a single sample in a study of blood T cell repertoires in COVID-19. Measured with immunoSEQ multiplex PCR; TCRdb has only the in-frame clones, and not every one. The data contain around 140,000 clones, about four fifths of them singletons. The sample was peripheral blood. Receptor source: a woman aged 55-75 years with active or convalescent COVID-19. The CDR3 runs from the conserved cysteine through the conserved F or W. D genes are given only for firm matches. Only part of the rows carry a size: once, few, many, or a class if the clone is expanded.

j_call v_call clone_size d_call cdr3_aa cdr3_nt
TRBJ1-5 TRBV19 - - CASSTPPLDEAQHF TGTGCCAGTAGTACACCTCCCTTAGACGAGGCCCAGCATTTT
TRBJ2-3 TRBV24-1 - TRBD2 CATSGPGTSGGSTDTQYF TGTGCCACCAGTGGGCCCGGGACTAGCGGGGGAAGCACAGATACGCAGTATTTT
TRBJ1-2 TRBV28 - TRBD1 CASRPLGTGNYGYTF TGTGCCAGCAGGCCCCTCGGGACAGGGAACTATGGCTACACCTTC
TRBJ1-5 TRBV28 - TRBD1 CASSPPGQGAPGQPQHF TGTGCCAGCAGTCCCCCGGGACAGGGGGCGCCAGGTCAGCCCCAGCATTTT
TRBJ2-5 TRBV6-5 - - CASSSPRDKETQYF TGTGCCAGCAGTTCCCCCCGGGACAAAGAGACCCAGTACTTC
TRBJ2-1 TRBV30 few - CAWSASRTSRVQDEQFF TGTGCCTGGAGCGCTAGCCGGACTTCGAGGGTGCAGGATGAGCAGTTCTTC
TRBJ1-2 TRBV30 many - CAWSARGTLGGYGYTF TGTGCCTGGAGTGCGAGGGGGACATTAGGGGGATATGGCTACACCTTC
TRBJ1-4 TRBV4-1 - - CASSQDNRAPEKLFF TGCGCCAGCAGCCAAGATAACAGGGCCCCTGAAAAACTGTTTTTT
TRBJ1-2 TRBV6-5 few - CASSYSRGGADGYTF TGTGCCAGCAGTTACTCTCGGGGGGGGGCGGATGGCTACACCTTC
TRBJ1-4 TRBV10-3 - - CATYNEKLFF TGTGCCACCTATAATGAAAAACTGTTTTTT
TRBJ1-4 TRBV27 - - CASTSGGDEKLFF TGTGCCAGCACCTCGGGGGGGGACGAAAAACTGTTTTTT
TRBJ1-1 TRBV3-1/TRBV3-2 - - CASAGRENTEAFF TGTGCCAGCGCCGGACGGGAGAACACTGAAGCTTTCTTT
TRBJ2-7 TRBV11-2 once TRBD1 CASSWNRGVTYEQYF TGTGCCAGCAGCTGGAACAGGGGGGTGACCTACGAGCAGTACTTC
TRBJ2-7 TRBV11-2 - TRBD1 CASGTAYEQYF TGTGCCAGCGGGACAGCCTACGAGCAGTACTTC
TRBJ2-5 TRBV12-3/TRBV12-4 few - CASSLGGQETQYF TGTGCCAGCAGCCTAGGGGGCCAAGAGACCCAGTACTTC
TRBJ2-7 TRBV7-8 - TRBD2 CASSPLAGGRGEQYF TGTGCCAGCAGCCCCCTAGCGGGAGGGCGGGGGGAGCAGTACTTC
TRBJ2-7 TRBV7-9 few - CASSPSSSYEQYF TGTGCCAGCAGCCCTAGCTCTTCCTACGAGCAGTACTTC
TRBJ2-6 TRBV4-3 - - CASSQAGAGANVLTF TGCGCCAGCAGCCAAGCAGGGGCCGGGGCCAACGTCCTGACTTTC
TRBJ1-1 TRBV12-3/TRBV12-4 - TRBD1 CASTPTGTEAFF TGTGCCAGCACCCCGACAGGGACTGAAGCTTTCTTT
TRBJ1-1 TRBV5-1 - TRBD1 CASSLGTGDTPAFF TGCGCCAGCAGCTTGGGCACAGGGGATACCCCAGCTTTCTTT
TRBJ1-6 TRBV27 few TRBD1 CASSPLTGGNNSPLHF TGTGCCAGCAGTCCACTGACAGGGGGAAATAATTCACCCCTCCACTTT
TRBJ1-5 TRBV6-2/TRBV6-3 - - CASSLHSLRNQPQHF TGTGCCAGCAGTTTGCACAGCCTCAGGAATCAGCCCCAGCATTTT
TRBJ1-4 TRBV11-2 - - CASSAGPGPGNEKLFF TGTGCCAGCAGCGCAGGGCCAGGGCCGGGTAATGAAAAACTGTTTTTT
TRBJ1-1 TRBV5-1 few TRBD1 CASRGQLNTEAFF TGCGCCAGCAGGGGACAGCTGAACACTGAAGCTTTCTTT
TRBJ2-3 TRBV9 - TRBD2 CASSASSGGATDTQYF TGTGCCAGCAGCGCTTCTAGCGGGGGGGCGACAGATACGCAGTATTTT
TRBJ2-2 TRBV5-8 - TRBD2 CASSLVLAGSAGELFF TGTGCCAGCAGCTTGGTTTTAGCGGGATCCGCCGGGGAGCTGTTTTTT
TRBJ1-2 TRBV12-3/TRBV12-4 - - CASSFGGSSGYTF TGTGCCAGCAGTTTTGGGGGCTCGTCTGGCTACACCTTC
TRBJ2-7 TRBV6-5 - TRBD2 CASSPGTSVYEQYF TGTGCCAGCAGCCCCGGGACTAGCGTCTACGAGCAGTACTTC
TRBJ2-3 TRBV2 - - CASSESGYTDTQYF TGTGCCAGCAGTGAGTCAGGGTACACAGATACGCAGTATTTT
TRBJ2-1 TRBV9 - - CASSVGAAYYNEQFF TGTGCCAGCAGCGTAGGAGCGGCTTACTACAATGAGCAGTTCTTC
TRBJ2-2 TRBV5-4 - TRBD1 CASSMDRGRTGELFF TGTGCCAGCAGCATGGACAGGGGGAGGACCGGGGAGCTGTTTTTT
TRBJ1-1 TRBV19 - - CASSIQGRLNTEAFF TGTGCCAGTAGTATCCAGGGGCGGTTGAACACTGAAGCTTTCTTT
TRBJ2-3 TRBV25-1 - - CASALVDTQYF TGTGCCAGTGCCCTAGTAGATACGCAGTATTTT
TRBJ2-1 TRBV6-1 once - CASSEGRGREAYNEQFF TGTGCCAGCAGTGAAGGGCGGGGCAGGGAAGCCTACAATGAGCAGTTCTTC
TRBJ1-2 TRBV28 - TRBD1 CASRDRTGRIYGYTF TGTGCCAGCAGGGACAGGACAGGCCGGATCTATGGCTACACCTTC
TRBJ2-4 TRBV11-1 - TRBD2 CASSPNAVAGGNIQYF TGTGCCAGCAGCCCTAACGCGGTAGCGGGAGGTAACATTCAGTACTTC
TRBJ1-2 TRBV18 - - CASSPTGSEHGYTF TGTGCCAGCTCACCTACAGGGTCGGAGCACGGCTACACCTTC
TRBJ1-3 TRBV7-9 - - CASSLARVNTIYF TGTGCCAGCAGCTTAGCGCGTGTAAACACCATATATTTT
TRBJ1-2 TRBV10-3 once - CAITPSGGGGYGYTF TGTGCCATCACCCCCTCCGGCGGGGGAGGCTATGGCTACACCTTC
TRBJ1-5 TRBV5-5 - - CASSLVVSTDQPQHF TGTGCCAGCAGCTTGGTAGTGTCAACAGATCAGCCCCAGCATTTT
TRBJ2-2 TRBV4-3 - TRBD2 CASSQDLAGDGGELFF TGCGCCAGCAGCCAAGACTTAGCGGGAGACGGCGGGGAGCTGTTTTTT
TRBJ2-5 TRBV19 - - CASSGLRGETQYF TGTGCCAGTAGTGGGCTTCGGGGAGAGACCCAGTACTTC
TRBJ2-1 TRBV4-3 few - CASSQEALGYNEQFF TGCGCCAGCAGCCAAGAGGCCCTAGGATACAATGAGCAGTTCTTC
TRBJ2-3 TRBV28 - - CASSFPPLAASTDTQYF TGTGCCAGCAGTTTTCCCCCACTCGCCGCGAGCACAGATACGCAGTATTTT
TRBJ1-1 TRBV3-1/TRBV3-2 - - CASSQAHALSTEAFF TGTGCCAGCAGCCAAGCCCACGCTTTGAGCACTGAAGCTTTCTTT
TRBJ1-3 TRBV6-6 - - CASRSSGNTIYF TGTGCCAGCAGGAGCTCTGGAAACACCATATATTTT
TRBJ2-3 TRBV27 - TRBD2 CASAASGGAGDTQYF TGTGCCAGCGCCGCTAGCGGGGGGGCAGGGGATACGCAGTATTTT
TRBJ1-1 TRBV25-1 - TRBD1 CASTPTGGSTEAFF TGTGCCAGCACCCCGACAGGGGGGAGCACTGAAGCTTTCTTT
TRBJ1-1 TRBV28 many TRBD1 CASSYQGAPAFF TGTGCCAGCAGTTACCAGGGGGCGCCGGCTTTCTTT
TRBJ2-5 TRBV5-1 - - CASSLFSQETQYF TGCGCCAGCAGCTTGTTCAGCCAAGAGACCCAGTACTTC
TRBJ2-3 TRBV28 - - CASSLQAGADTQYF TGTGCCAGCAGTTTACAGGCAGGGGCAGATACGCAGTATTTT
TRBJ2-5 TRBV18 few - CASSPPLEETQYF TGTGCCAGCTCACCTCCCCTTGAGGAGACCCAGTACTTC
TRBJ1-2 TRBV5-1 - - CASSLGVGRDYGYTF TGCGCCAGCAGCTTGGGAGTTGGGAGGGACTATGGCTACACCTTC
TRBJ2-1 TRBV7-2 - TRBD2 CASSATSGNYNEQFF TGTGCCAGCAGCGCGACTAGCGGGAACTACAATGAGCAGTTCTTC
TRBJ1-6 TRBV2 - TRBD1 CASSPRTGDYNSPLHF TGTGCCAGCAGTCCTAGGACAGGCGATTATAATTCACCCCTCCACTTT
TRBJ1-2 TRBV5-8 - - CASSYTSSTNYGYTF TGTGCCAGCAGCTACACCTCGTCAACTAACTATGGCTACACCTTC
TRBJ1-1 TRBV28 - TRBD1 CASSSHRDRVPEAFF TGTGCCAGCAGTAGCCACCGGGACAGGGTACCTGAAGCTTTCTTT
TRBJ2-7 TRBV4-3 - TRBD2 CASSQGLAGGGSSYEQYF TGCGCCAGCAGCCAGGGACTAGCGGGGGGAGGATCCTCCTACGAGCAGTACTTC
TRBJ1-6 TRBV27 - TRBD1 CASSLKGMTGGTYNSPLHF TGTGCCAGCAGTTTAAAGGGGATGACAGGGGGAACCTATAATTCACCCCTCCACTTT